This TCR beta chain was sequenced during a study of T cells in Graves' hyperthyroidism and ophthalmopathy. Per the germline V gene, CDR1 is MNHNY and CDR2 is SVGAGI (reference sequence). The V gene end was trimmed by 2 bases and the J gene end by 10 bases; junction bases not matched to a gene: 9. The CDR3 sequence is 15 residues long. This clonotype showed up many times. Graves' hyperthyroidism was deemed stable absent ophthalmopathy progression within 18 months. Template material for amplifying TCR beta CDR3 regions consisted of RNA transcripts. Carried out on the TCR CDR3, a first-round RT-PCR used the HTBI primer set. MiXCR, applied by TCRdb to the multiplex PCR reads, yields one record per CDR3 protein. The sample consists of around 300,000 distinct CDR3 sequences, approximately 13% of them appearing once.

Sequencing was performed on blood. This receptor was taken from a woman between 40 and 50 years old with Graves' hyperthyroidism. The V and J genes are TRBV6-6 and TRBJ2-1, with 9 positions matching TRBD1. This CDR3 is CASSYPGQGSWEQFF. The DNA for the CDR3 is TGTGCCAGCAGTTACCCGGGACAGGGCTCGTGGGAGCAGTTCTTC.